Presented here are 26 T cell receptor beta chains from one specimen sequenced in a study of CD8 T cells in Susac syndrome. The RNA input was roughly 0.45 to 1 ug, and it was reverse transcribed with random hexamers. TCRdb passed the immunoSEQ multiplex PCR reads through MiXCR, listing each CDR3 protein once. The repertoire consists of 300,000 or so distinct CDR3 sequences, with about 91% occurring once and the leading ten covering less than 0.08%. Sequenced: CD4+ T cells from PBMCs. Receptor source: a human donor with multiple sclerosis.

The V gene is TRBV12-3 or TRBV12-4, the J gene TRBJ2-4; 8 bases are shared with TRBD1. The CDR3 has 12 amino acids. Trimming at V came to 7 bases and at J to 8 bases, leaving 4 bases not matched to a gene. CDR3 in DNA: TGTGCCAGCACCAAGGACAGGGACATTCAGTACTTC. It codes for CASTKDRDIQYF.

The chain links TRBV29-1 to TRBJ1-4; 10 nucleotides align to TRBD1. J lost 1 base, V lost 5 bases, and 4 bases had no gene match. This CDR3 comprises 15 residues. CDR1 is SQVTM and CDR2 is ANQGSEA in the germline V gene. CDR3 coding DNA: TGCAGCGTTTCCGGACAGGGGGGAACTAATGAAAAACTGTTTTTT. Encoded protein: CSVSGQGGTNEKLFF.

This chain joins TRBV6-4 and TRBJ1-6, with no clear D. V lost 2 bases to trimming and J lost 0 bases, with 11 bases between them. The germline V gene has CDR1 MRHNA and CDR2 SNTAGT. CDR3 length equals 17 residues. The CDR3, as DNA: TGTGCCAGCAGTGACACTTGGCCGAGCTCCTATAATTCACCCCTCCACTTT. Its translation is CASSDTWPSSYNSPLHF.

This rearrangement joins TRBV7-9 to TRBJ2-3; 8 bases align to TRBD2. CDR1 is SEHNR and CDR2 is FQNEAQ in the germline V gene (reference sequence). V shed 7 bases, J shed 3 bases, and the junction held 9 bases outside the gene matches. The CDR3 sequence is 15 residues long. CDR3 nucleotide sequence: TGTGCCAGCAAAGTAGGGCTAGCGGGTACAGATACGCAGTATTTT. Amino acid sequence: CASKVGLAGTDTQYF.

The chain employs TRBV29-1 and TRBJ2-7; a possible D gene is TRBD2 (5 bases). Germline V CDR1 and CDR2: SQVTM, ANQGSEA. CDR3 length: 13 residues. Between the trimmed V and J ends, which lost 6 bases and 4 bases, there was a span of 16 bases. CDR3 region: CSVAPPGGYEQYF. For the CDR3, the DNA is TGCAGCGTCGCCCCCCCGGGCGGGTACGAGCAGTACTTC.

The V gene is TRBV2, the J gene TRBJ1-2, with D perhaps TRBD1 (5 bases). The CDR3 covers 15 residues. V shed 2 bases and J shed 3 bases, with 13 bases lying between them. Germline V gene data show CDR1 as SNHLY and CDR2 as FYNNEI. The DNA for the CDR3 is TGTGCCAGCAGTGAAACGAACGGGGGACACTATGGCTACACCTTC. Its protein is CASSETNGGHYGYTF.

The V gene is TRBV5-1, the J gene TRBJ2-2; D may be TRBD2 (6 bases). Trimming pared 5 bases from V and 6 bases from J, leaving 17 bases between. The CDR3 length is 15 residues. Germline V lookup: CDR1 SGHRS, CDR2 YFSETQ. The CDR3 reads CASSLSTTGAGELFF. The CDR3 DNA reads as TGCGCCAGCAGTCTGTCAACAACGGGGGCCGGGGAGCTGTTTTTT.

The rearrangement links TRBV20-1 to TRBJ2-1; weak D call: TRBD2 (6 bases). Germline CDR1 DFQATT, CDR2 SNEGSKA (reference sequence). The V and J ends lost 2 bases and 8 bases respectively, with 13 bases between them. CDR3 size: 13 residues. The CDR3 loop is CSARFPGVDEQFF. The CDR3 nucleotides are TGCAGTGCTAGATTTCCGGGAGTGGATGAGCAGTTCTTC.

V gene TRBV20-1 combines with J gene TRBJ1-2; possibly TRBD1 for D (5 bases). The CDR3 runs 14 residues. Germline-derived CDR1 and CDR2 are DFQATT and SNEGSKA (reference sequence). V was shortened by 3 bases and J by 0 bases, with 11 bases between the two germline ends. The CDR3: CSASETDPNYGYTF. The CDR3 nucleotides are TGCAGTGCTAGCGAGACAGACCCTAACTATGGCTACACCTTC.

J is TRBJ2-7 and V is TRBV12-3 or TRBV12-4, with D perhaps matching TRBD1 (5 bases). This CDR3 has 12 residues. With 6 bases removed from V and 5 bases from J, the gap between germline ends came to 11 bases. In DNA form, the CDR3 reads TGTGCCAGCAGCCCCAGGGTCCACGAGCAGTACTTC. Protein product: CASSPRVHEQYF.

This chain connects TRBV9 to TRBJ2-1; 10 bases agree with TRBD2. J was trimmed by 1 base and V by 4 bases; bases with no gene match: 5. CDR3 length: 16 residues. Germline CDR1 and CDR2: SGDLS and YYNGEE. This CDR3 is CASSPSGGASYNEQFF. The CDR3 nucleotides read TGTGCCAGCAGCCCCAGCGGGGGGGCTTCCTACAATGAGCAGTTCTTC.

The chain is built from TRBV3-1 and TRBJ2-2, with TRBD2 identical over 12 bases. Germline-derived CDR1 and CDR2 are LGHDT and YNNKEL (reference sequence). V was pared by 4 bases and J by 5 bases, with 2 bases of the junction left unmatched. This CDR3 comprises 15 residues. The CDR3 loop reads CASSRGLAGTGELFF. The CDR3 nucleotides read TGTGCCAGCAGCCGAGGACTAGCGGGGACCGGGGAGCTGTTTTTT.

The chain joins TRBV7-8 to TRBJ2-3; 12 nucleotides match TRBD1. CDR3 length equals 15 residues. CDR1 is SGHVS and CDR2 is FQNEAQ in the germline V gene. V lost 4 bases, J lost 2 bases, and 1 base stayed unmatched. This chain's CDR3 is CASSWDRGPTDTQYF. CDR3 sequence (DNA): TGTGCCAGCAGCTGGGACAGGGGGCCCACAGATACGCAGTATTTT.

This clonotype was picked up one time. This chain uses TRBV10-3 with TRBJ1-2; TRBD1 agrees at 10 bases. The germline CDR1 and CDR2 sequences are ENHRY and SYGVKD. Losses at the gene ends were 0 bases for V and 4 bases for J; bases not matched to a gene: 5. CDR3 length equals 16 residues. CDR3 sequence: CAISESGTGASYGYTF. CDR3 DNA sequence: TGTGCCATCAGTGAGTCTGGGACAGGGGCCTCCTATGGCTACACCTTC.

This clonotype came up once. The V gene is TRBV4-2, the J gene TRBJ2-1; D is perhaps TRBD2 (5 bases). Trimming cost V 1 base and J 7 bases, with 14 bases left between them. This CDR3 comprises 15 residues. Germline V gene sequence: CDR1 LGHNA, CDR2 YNFKEQ. The CDR3 nucleotides read TGTGCCAGCAGCCAAGGGGGAGCACTTGGGAATGAGCAGTTCTTC. This encodes CASSQGGALGNEQFF.

This chain uses TRBV30 with TRBJ1-1; D is possibly TRBD1 (6 bases). The CDR3 has 14 amino acids. Looked up from germline, CDR1 is GTSNPN and CDR2 is SVGIG (reference sequence). Trimming stripped 2 bases from V and 4 bases from J, with 14 bases between. This chain's CDR3 is CAWSPGTGSTEAFF. Written as DNA, the CDR3 is TGTGCCTGGAGTCCTGGAACAGGGTCCACTGAAGCTTTCTTT.

The chain has TRBV13 and TRBJ1-1; D ambiguous. Trimming took 5 bases from V and 0 from J, leaving 13 bases between them. Per germline, CDR1 PRHDT and CDR2 FYEKMQ (reference sequence). The CDR3 runs to 15 residues. Here the CDR3 DNA reads TGTGCCAGCAGCCGTCGTTTCGGACTGAACACTGAAGCTTTCTTT. Its translation: CASSRRFGLNTEAFF.

This sequence joins TRBV2 and TRBJ1-2; no firm D call. V was clipped by 4 bases and J by 8 bases, with 17 bases between them. The CDR3 is made up of 14 amino acids. Germline CDR1 SNHLY, CDR2 FYNNEI. The CDR3 spells CASSAGRGFWGYTF. The CDR3 region has the DNA TGTGCCAGCAGTGCGGGCAGAGGTTTCTGGGGCTACACCTTC.

J is TRBJ2-7 and V is TRBV11-1; 7 nucleotides line up with TRBD1. The ends lost 5 bases at V and 2 bases at J; junction bases unmatched: 27. Germline values: CDR1 SGHAT, CDR2 FQDESV (reference sequence). CDR3 length equals 21 residues. CDR3 in DNA: TGTGCCAGCAGCCTCAACTACGGTCCACAGGGGCCCGGTGCCTTTCCCTACGAGCAGTACTTC. This sequence encodes CASSLNYGPQGPGAFPYEQYF. The full variable domain, completed using reference TRBV11-1 and TRBJ2-7, is EAEVAQSPRYKITEKSQAVAFWCDPISGHATLYWYRQILGQGPELLVQFQDESVVDDSQLPKDRFSAERLKGVDSTLKIQPAELGDSAMYLCASSLNYGPQGPGAFPYEQYFGPGTRLTVT.

V is TRBV18 and J is TRBJ1-2; the D gene is possibly TRBD1 (5 bases). Looked up from germline, CDR1 is KGHSH and CDR2 is LQKENI. This CDR3 spans 15 amino acids. The V gene lost 3 bases and the J gene lost 6 bases, with 17 bases spanning the gap. This chain's CDR3 is CASSPYSQLGDGYTF. The CDR3 nucleotides read TGTGCCAGCTCACCCTACTCCCAACTAGGGGATGGCTACACCTTC.

The chain joins TRBV9 to TRBJ1-2; D ambiguous. Germline V CDR1 and CDR2: SGDLS, YYNGEE. The CDR3 has 15 amino acids. The germline V and J ends were trimmed by 4 bases and 6 bases, with 19 bases remaining between them. In DNA form, the CDR3 reads TGTGCCAGCAGCCCGGGGTGGGGTCCTTGGAATGGCTACACCTTC. This translates into CASSPGWGPWNGYTF.

The chain joins TRBV12-3 or TRBV12-4 to TRBJ1-1; D not resolved. The CDR3 has 14 residues. V dropped 8 bases and J dropped 1 base, with 14 bases sitting between them. Here the CDR3 reads CASRLRYGNTEAFF. In DNA, the CDR3 is TGTGCCAGCCGACTTCGGTATGGGAACACTGAAGCTTTCTTT.

This clonotype was seen a few times. J is TRBJ2-7 and V is TRBV20-1, with D possibly being TRBD1 or TRBD2 (5 bases each). The germline CDR1 and CDR2 sequences are DFQATT and SNEGSKA (reference sequence). Trimming left V 3 bases short and J 3 bases short, with 12 bases between. CDR3 length: 13 amino acids. The CDR3 spells CSASWGIGYEQYF. The CDR3 nucleotides are TGCAGTGCTAGTTGGGGGATAGGCTACGAGCAGTACTTC.

This clonotype has just one count. V usage is TRBV6-2 or TRBV6-3 and J usage is TRBJ2-1; TRBD2 matches at 10 bases. Germline CDR1 MNHEY, CDR2 SVGEGT. V was pared by 6 bases and J by 4 bases, with 12 bases of the junction left unmatched. CDR3 size: 17 residues. The CDR3 sequence is CASSPILAGGLYNEQFF. The CDR3 coding sequence is TGTGCCAGCAGCCCAATCTTAGCGGGGGGCCTATACAATGAGCAGTTCTTC.

The gene calls are TRBV29-1 and TRBJ2-3; 7 nucleotides line up with TRBD2. Germline lookup yields CDR1 SQVTM and CDR2 ANQGSEA. J was trimmed by 5 bases and V by 5 bases; bases with no gene match: 4. CDR3 length: 12 amino acids. CDR3 residues: CSVFTSVDTQYF. The CDR3 DNA is TGCAGCGTTTTTACTAGCGTAGATACGCAGTATTTT.

This rearrangement joins TRBV23-1 to TRBJ2-3, with D possibly TRBD1 on 5 matching bases. TRBV23-1 has ORF status, its function being uncertain. The CDR3 totals 18 residues. The V end was cut by 2 bases, the J end by 0 bases, with 18 bases between. This CDR3 reads CASSQGVTAPPSTDTQYF. The DNA for the CDR3 is TGCGCCAGCAGTCAAGGGGTGACAGCCCCTCCTAGCACAGATACGCAGTATTTT.